This T cell receptor beta chain was sequenced for a study of T cells after yellow fever vaccination. Findings and limits, study-wide: The CD4 and CD8 compartments had a small share of their clonotypes in common. Abundant clonotypes (contaminants from the bulk population) could be present in FACS-sorted repertoires.

TCR cDNA was made by 5'RACE template switching, adding a universal primer site and UMIs. Using its own MiXCR run on the 5' RACE reads, TCRdb lists one record per CDR3 protein. The top ten clones hold about 40% of a sample with 150,000 to 200,000 distinct CDR3 sequences, about a tenth of them seen once. This clonotype was seen ten or more times. What it recognizes is unknown. The clonotype originates from a man aged 18 to 35 who received the YFV17D yellow fever vaccine. Sequenced here: CD8+ T cells sorted from PBMCs, sampled 45 days after the yellow fever booster vaccination.

The CDR3 reads CASSLELGRRGTGELFF. Written as DNA, the CDR3 is TGTGCCAGCAGCTTGGAACTGGGCCGGCGAGGGACCGGGGAGCTGTTTTTT. The chain has TRBV7-9 and TRBJ2-2; weak D call: TRBD2 (5 bases). V lost 3 bases, J lost 5 bases, and 19 bases lay in between. CDR1 and CDR2 from the germline V gene are SEHNR and FQNEAQ (reference sequence). CDR3 length: 17 residues.